The clone carrying this TCR beta chain was recorded a few times. Its antigen is unidentified. This entry belongs to a study of beta chain features in type 1 diabetes. Study conclusions and caveats: VDJ junctions from type 1 diabetes patients carried fewer insertions and larger deletions.

CDR3 length: 16 residues. The junction had 1 base not matched to a gene; V was cut back by 3 bases and J by 0 bases. Germline CDR1 reads SGHNT; CDR2 reads YENEEA. The entirety of the isolated RNA underwent reverse transcription, so expressed TCRB transcripts were sequenced. Assay used: immunoSEQ multiplex PCR; TCRdb lists only in-frame clones, some missing. The profile shows 250,000 to 300,000 clones, 8% of them singletons. The rearrangement joins TRBV11-3 to TRBJ2-3; 12 nucleotides line up with TRBD2. Sequences were obtained from central memory CD4+ T cells from blood. The clonotype was recovered from a woman younger than 35 in good health. The CDR3 here is CASSFLAGGSTDTQYF. Written as DNA, the CDR3 is TGTGCCAGCAGCTTTCTAGCGGGAGGGAGCACAGATACGCAGTATTTT.